What follows are 24 T cell receptor beta chains derived from one specimen sequenced in a study of control samples from healthy donors and cancer patients. Data came from immunoSEQ multiplex PCR; TCRdb stores just in-frame clones and leaves some out. The data hold about 130,000 clones, with around 94% observed a single time. The material sequenced was PBMCs. These receptors came from a man aged 55 to 69 with colorectal cancer.

This rearrangement joins TRBV19 to TRBJ1-1; no clear D gene. CDR3 length: 15 amino acids. CDR1 and CDR2 (germline): LNHDA, SQIVND (reference sequence). Trimming cost V 5 bases and J 3 bases, with 16 bases left between them. CDR3 loop: CASSFRGGGDTEAFF. In DNA, the CDR3 is TGTGCCAGTAGTTTCCGGGGAGGCGGGGACACTGAAGCTTTCTTT.

The rearrangement uses TRBV27 and TRBJ1-2, with D possibly TRBD1 on 5 matching bases. V lost 5 bases and J 0 bases, leaving 10 bases between the germline ends. CDR3 size: 14 residues. CDR1 and CDR2 (germline): MNHEY, SMNVEV (reference sequence). The CDR3, as DNA: TGTGCCAGCAGTCGGGACGGAGCTAACTATGGCTACACCTTC. Translating gives CASSRDGANYGYTF.

V gene TRBV2 combines with J gene TRBJ2-2; TRBD1 is a possible D gene (6 bases). The CDR3 runs 15 residues. Germline lookup yields CDR1 SNHLY and CDR2 FYNNEI. Trimming took off 5 bases at V and 1 base at J, with 11 bases between the two ends. CDR3 coding DNA: TGTGCCAGCAGTCCGGGACAACTGAACACCGGGGAGCTGTTTTTT. It is translated as CASSPGQLNTGELFF.

The chain couples TRBV9 to TRBJ2-6; tentatively, D is TRBD1 or TRBD2 (5 bases each). Germline loops: CDR1 SGDLS, CDR2 YYNGEE. This CDR3 has 18 residues. V was clipped by 3 bases and J by 4 bases, with 20 bases between them. This chain's CDR3 is CASSAGTALGWGANVLTF. In DNA, the CDR3 is TGTGCCAGCAGCGCCGGGACGGCCTTGGGTTGGGGGGCCAACGTCCTGACTTTC.

The V and J genes are TRBV3-1 (or the pseudogene TRBV3-2) and TRBJ2-7; D not certain. The V gene lost 0 bases and the J gene lost 1 base, with 13 bases spanning the gap. From germline, CDR1 is LGHDT and CDR2 YNNKEL (reference sequence). This CDR3 is built from 16 residues. This CDR3 reads CASSQDDVTASYEQYF. In DNA form, the CDR3 reads TGTGCCAGCAGCCAAGATGATGTTACAGCATCCTACGAGCAGTACTTC.

The rearrangement uses TRBV29-1 and TRBJ2-7; 10 nucleotides agree with TRBD1. Germline CDR1 SQVTM, CDR2 ANQGSEA. J was trimmed by 2 bases and V by 6 bases; bases with no gene match: 4. The CDR3 runs 13 residues. The CDR3 DNA sequence: TGCAGCGTGTGGACAGGGGGGGCCTACGAGCAGTACTTC. As protein: CSVWTGGAYEQYF.

This chain uses TRBV24-1 with TRBJ2-2, with a possible D match to TRBD1 (6 bases). The CDR3 loop spans 11 amino acids. The ends were cut back, 7 bases at V and 7 bases at J, with 6 bases in the middle. Germline lookup yields CDR1 KGHDR and CDR2 SFDVKD. Here the CDR3 reads CATRDSGELFF. Here the CDR3 DNA reads TGTGCCACCAGGGACAGCGGGGAGCTGTTTTTT.

V and J are TRBV10-2 and TRBJ2-1, with D perhaps matching TRBD2 (6 bases). Looked up from germline, CDR1 is WSHSY and CDR2 is SAAADI. The ends were cut back, 6 bases at V and 9 bases at J, with 9 bases in the middle. The CDR3 sequence is 11 residues long. For the CDR3, the DNA is TGCGCCAGCAGCCCCGGGGGTGAGCAGTTCTTC. Its protein product is CASSPGGEQFF.

The CDR3 region is CASSRSDRNEKLFF. The CDR3 region has the DNA TGCGCCAGCAGCCGGAGTGACAGGAATGAAAAACTGTTTTTT. The gene calls are TRBV5-1 and TRBJ1-4; possible D gene TRBD1, 6 bases. CDR3 length: 14 amino acids. V was trimmed by 4 bases and J by 5 bases, leaving 12 bases between them. The germline CDR1 and CDR2 sequences are SGHRS and YFSETQ.

This chain uses TRBV5-3 with TRBJ1-1, with a weak D call TRBD1 (5 bases). TRBV5-3 is an open reading frame whose function is uncertain. Trimming pared 4 bases from V and 4 bases from J, leaving 17 bases between. This CDR3 is built from 15 residues. In nucleotides, the CDR3 is TGTGCCAGAAGCCACCCATTGGGGGGAGGCACTGAAGCTTTCTTT. It is translated as CARSHPLGGGTEAFF.

The rearrangement links TRBV7-6 to TRBJ2-2; D remains unclear. The CDR3 length is 13 residues. Germline V gives CDR1 SGHVS, CDR2 FNYEAQ. Trimming shortened V by 2 bases and J by 4 bases, and 5 bases separated the two germline ends. The CDR3 protein is CASSLSTTGELFF. The CDR3 bases are TGTGCCAGCAGCTTATCCACCACCGGGGAGCTGTTTTTT.

CDR3 in amino acids: CASSLEGQGAFSPLHF. DNA of the CDR3: TGTGCCAGCAGCTTAGAGGGACAGGGGGCTTTTTCACCCCTCCACTTT. V gene TRBV7-2 combines with J gene TRBJ1-6; 12 bases are shared with TRBD1. The ends lost 1 base at V and 9 bases at J; junction bases unmatched: 4. The CDR3 length is 16 residues. Germline CDR1 and CDR2: SGHTA and FQGNSA.

V gene TRBV27 combines with J gene TRBJ2-3; 8 bases agree with TRBD2. Germline V gene sequence: CDR1 MNHEY, CDR2 SMNVEV (reference sequence). The CDR3 length is 16 residues. The J segment lost 2 bases and the V segment lost 5 bases, leaving 9 bases of the junction unmatched. Here the CDR3 DNA reads TGTGCCAGCAGTCCCCTTGAGCGGGGGTTCACAGATACGCAGTATTTT. Its translation is CASSPLERGFTDTQYF.

V gene TRBV18 combines with J gene TRBJ2-7; D tentatively fits TRBD1 or TRBD2 (5 bases each). The CDR3 contains 14 residues. Trimming shortened V by 8 bases and J by 0 bases, and 14 bases separated the two germline ends. The germline gives CDR1 KGHSH, CDR2 LQKENI. The CDR3 is CASRPPGTSYEQYF. The CDR3 DNA sequence: TGTGCCAGCCGCCCCCCCGGGACCTCCTACGAGCAGTACTTC.

The chain carries TRBV5-1 and TRBJ2-3, with D possibly being TRBD1 (5 bases). The CDR3 runs to 15 residues. Per germline, CDR1 SGHRS and CDR2 YFSETQ. V lost 6 bases and J lost 4, with 18 bases in between. As DNA, the CDR3 is TGCGCCAGCACCTCGTCCGGACACACAGCAGATACGCAGTATTTT. This encodes CASTSSGHTADTQYF. Full variable domain (rest looked up from reference TRBV5-1 and TRBJ2-3): KAGVTQTPRYLIKTRGQQVTLSCSPISGHRSVSWYQQTPGQGLQFLFEYFSETQRNKGNFPGRFSGRQFSNSRSEMNVSTLELGDSALYLCASTSSGHTADTQYFGPGTRLTVL.

The chain links TRBV7-2 to TRBJ1-2, with 7 bases fitting TRBD1. This CDR3 comprises 16 residues. From germline, CDR1 is SGHTA and CDR2 FQGNSA. V lost 3 bases to trimming and J lost 4 bases; unmatched junction nucleotides: 11. CDR3 amino acids: CASSFWYQGGPYGYTF. Here the CDR3 DNA reads TGTGCCAGCAGCTTTTGGTACCAGGGGGGTCCCTATGGCTACACCTTC.

This chain connects TRBV5-1 to TRBJ1-2; 7 nucleotides align to TRBD1. CDR1 SGHRS and CDR2 YFSETQ come from the germline V gene. Trimming at V came to 0 bases and at J to 0 bases, leaving 2 bases not matched to a gene. CDR3 length: 15 amino acids. The CDR3 nucleotides read TGCGCCAGCAGCTTGGGGGACAGTCCTAACTATGGCTACACCTTC. This gives the protein CASSLGDSPNYGYTF.

The chain employs TRBV18 and TRBJ2-1; 7 bases align to TRBD1. Germline loops: CDR1 KGHSH, CDR2 LQKENI. V lost 1 base to trimming and J lost 6 bases; unmatched junction nucleotides: 6. This CDR3 region has 15 residues. The chain's CDR3 is CASSPRQGGSNEQFF. CDR3 DNA: TGTGCCAGCTCACCACGACAGGGCGGTTCCAATGAGCAGTTCTTC.

The chain couples TRBV3-1 (or the pseudogene TRBV3-2) to TRBJ2-5; D may be TRBD2 (5 bases). Looked up from germline, CDR1 is LGHDT and CDR2 is YNNKEL (reference sequence). V lost 1 base, J lost 4 bases, and 7 bases lay in between. The CDR3 sequence is 13 residues long. The chain's CDR3 is CASSQGGIETQYF. CDR3 sequence (DNA): TGTGCCAGCAGCCAAGGAGGGATAGAGACCCAGTACTTC.

The chain has TRBV19 and TRBJ1-6; 10 bases line up with TRBD1. CDR1 is LNHDA, CDR2 SQIVND, per germline (reference sequence). The CDR3 has 15 amino acids. V trimming: 3 bases; J trimming: 7 bases; junction bases outside the gene matches: 3. This CDR3 reads CASSMRGQGNSPLHF. CDR3 DNA: TGTGCCAGTAGTATGAGGGGACAGGGGAATTCACCCCTCCACTTT.

The chain joins TRBV10-3 to TRBJ2-3; D unresolved. The CDR3 covers 15 residues. CDR1 is ENHRY, CDR2 SYGVKD, per germline. V was cut by 2 bases and J by 4 bases, with 13 bases left in between. CDR3: CAISEPMVGADTQYF. CDR3 bases: TGTGCCATCAGTGAGCCGATGGTCGGAGCAGATACGCAGTATTTT.

The J gene is TRBJ1-2, the V gene TRBV6-5; 8 nucleotides agree with TRBD1. With V trimmed by 7 bases and J by 4 bases, 5 bases remained unmatched. The CDR3 is made up of 13 amino acids. The germline gives CDR1 MNHEY, CDR2 SVGAGI. The CDR3 region is CASMPGTGYGYTF. The CDR3 coding sequence is TGTGCCAGCATGCCCGGGACAGGCTATGGCTACACCTTC.

The V and J genes are TRBV7-2 and TRBJ2-7; 9 nucleotides align to TRBD2. The CDR3 consists of 14 residues. V was clipped by 7 bases and J by 4 bases; unmatched bases: 8. From germline, CDR1 is SGHTA and CDR2 FQGNSA. CDR3 residues: CASTWSGGPYEQYF. In nucleotides, the CDR3 is TGTGCCAGCACCTGGAGCGGGGGGCCGTACGAGCAGTACTTC. The complete variable domain, with remaining parts taken from reference TRBV7-2 and TRBJ2-7, reads GAGVSQSPSNKVTEKGKDVELRCDPISGHTALYWYRQSLGQGLEFLIYFQGNSAPDKSGLPSDRFSAERTGGSVSTLTIQRTQQEDSAVYLCASTWSGGPYEQYFGPGTRLTVT.

The J gene is TRBJ2-7, the V gene TRBV30, with TRBD2 matching over 10 bases. Germline-derived CDR1 and CDR2 are GTSNPN and SVGIG (reference sequence). This CDR3 is built from 13 residues. V shed 3 bases and J 3 bases; nucleotides not matched to a gene: 2. CDR3 in amino acids: CAWRLAGVYEQYF. The CDR3 region has the DNA TGTGCCTGGAGGCTAGCGGGGGTCTACGAGCAGTACTTC.